This TCR beta chain derives from a study of T-cell reconstitution after alpha-beta-depleted transplantation in children. This clonotype was seen ten or more times. The V and J ends lost 3 bases and 4 bases, in that order; junction bases with no gene match: 11. The CDR3 covers 15 residues. The germline gives CDR1 DFQATT, CDR2 SNEGSKA (reference sequence). Unique molecular identifiers were used to barcode this TCRbeta library. TCRdb passed the PCR reads through MiXCR, listing each CDR3 protein once. The sample lists fewer than 700,000 distinct CDR3 sequences; 10% to 15% were seen once. The chain couples TRBV20-1 to TRBJ2-7; 8 nucleotides agree with TRBD2. This TCR came from a male patient younger than 18 who had a stem cell transplant for acute myeloid leukemia, so the T cells may come from the graft donor. This sample comprised PBMCs, mostly from graft donor cells, obtained 360 days after TCRalphabeta/CD19-depleted stem cell transplant. CDR3 region: CSARVPAGVAYEQYF. The CDR3 DNA reads as TGCAGTGCTAGGGTCCCAGCGGGAGTAGCGTACGAGCAGTACTTC.